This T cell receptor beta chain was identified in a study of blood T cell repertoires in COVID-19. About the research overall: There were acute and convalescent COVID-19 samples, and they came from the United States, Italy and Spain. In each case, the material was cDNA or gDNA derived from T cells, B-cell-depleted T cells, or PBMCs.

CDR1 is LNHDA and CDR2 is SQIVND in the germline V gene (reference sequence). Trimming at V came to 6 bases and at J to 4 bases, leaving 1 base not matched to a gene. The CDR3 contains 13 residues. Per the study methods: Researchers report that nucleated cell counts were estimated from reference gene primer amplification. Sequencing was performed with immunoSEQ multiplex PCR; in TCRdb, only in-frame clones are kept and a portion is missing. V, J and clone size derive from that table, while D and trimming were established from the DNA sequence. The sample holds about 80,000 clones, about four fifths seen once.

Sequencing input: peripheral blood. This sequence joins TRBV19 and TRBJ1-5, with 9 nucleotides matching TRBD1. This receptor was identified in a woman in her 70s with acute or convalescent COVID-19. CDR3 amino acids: CASRDRGNQPQHF. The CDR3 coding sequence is TGTGCCAGTAGGGACAGGGGAAATCAGCCCCAGCATTTT.